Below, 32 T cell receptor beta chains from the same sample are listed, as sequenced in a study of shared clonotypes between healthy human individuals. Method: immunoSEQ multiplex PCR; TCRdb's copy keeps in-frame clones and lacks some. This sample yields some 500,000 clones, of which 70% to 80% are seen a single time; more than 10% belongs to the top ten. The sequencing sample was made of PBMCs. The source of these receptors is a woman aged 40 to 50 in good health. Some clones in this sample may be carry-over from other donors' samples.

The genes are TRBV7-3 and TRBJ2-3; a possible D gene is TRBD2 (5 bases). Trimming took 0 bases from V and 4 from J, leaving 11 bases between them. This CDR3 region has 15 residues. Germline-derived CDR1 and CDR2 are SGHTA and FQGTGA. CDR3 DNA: TGTGCCAGCAGCTTAACTAGCGCCCTGGCAGATACGCAGTATTTT. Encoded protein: CASSLTSALADTQYF.

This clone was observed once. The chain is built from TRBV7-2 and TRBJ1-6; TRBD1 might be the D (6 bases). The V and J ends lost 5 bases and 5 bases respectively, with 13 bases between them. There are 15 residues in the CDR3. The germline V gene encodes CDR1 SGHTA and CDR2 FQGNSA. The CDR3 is CASSTRGPNNSPLHF. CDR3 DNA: TGTGCCAGCAGCACACGGGGGCCAAATAATTCACCCCTCCACTTT.

The CDR3 spells CASSSRTALNTEAFF. The CDR3 nucleotides read TGTGCCAGCAGTTCCCGGACAGCGTTGAACACTGAAGCTTTCTTT. The rearrangement uses TRBV28 and TRBJ1-1; TRBD1 might be the D (6 bases). Trimming left V 4 bases short and J 0 bases short, with 12 bases between. This CDR3 is 15 amino acids long. Germline V gene lookup returns CDR1 MDHEN and CDR2 SYDVKM.

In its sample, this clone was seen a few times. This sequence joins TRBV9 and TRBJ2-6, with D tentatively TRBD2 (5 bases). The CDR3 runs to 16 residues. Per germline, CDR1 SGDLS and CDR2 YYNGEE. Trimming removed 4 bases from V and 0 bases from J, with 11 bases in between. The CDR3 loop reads CASSLGESSGANVLTF. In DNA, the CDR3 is TGTGCCAGCAGCCTGGGAGAATCCTCTGGGGCCAACGTCCTGACTTTC. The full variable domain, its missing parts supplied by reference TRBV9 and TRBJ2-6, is DSGVTQTPKHLITATGQRVTLRCSPRSGDLSVYWYQQSLDQGLQFLIQYYNGEERAKGNILERFSAQQFPDLHSELNLSSLELGDSALYFCASSLGESSGANVLTFGAGSRLTVL.

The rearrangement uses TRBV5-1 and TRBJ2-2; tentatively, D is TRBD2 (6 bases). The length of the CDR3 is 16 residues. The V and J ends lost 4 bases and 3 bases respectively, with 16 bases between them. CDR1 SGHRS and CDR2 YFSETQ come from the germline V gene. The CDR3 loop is CASSPERVDYTGELFF. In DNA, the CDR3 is TGCGCCAGCAGCCCCGAGCGGGTAGATTACACCGGGGAGCTGTTTTTT.

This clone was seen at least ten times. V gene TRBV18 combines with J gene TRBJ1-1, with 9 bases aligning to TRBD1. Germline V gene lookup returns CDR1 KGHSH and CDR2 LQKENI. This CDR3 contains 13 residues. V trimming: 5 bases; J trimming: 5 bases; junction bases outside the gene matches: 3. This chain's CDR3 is CASSSGQGTEAFF. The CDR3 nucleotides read TGTGCCAGCTCATCCGGACAGGGGACTGAAGCTTTCTTT.

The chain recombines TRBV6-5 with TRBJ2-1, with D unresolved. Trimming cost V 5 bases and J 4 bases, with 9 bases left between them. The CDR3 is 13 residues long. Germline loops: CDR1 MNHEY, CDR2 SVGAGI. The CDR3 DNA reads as TGTGCCAGCAGTCCCAGACCATACAATGAGCAGTTCTTC. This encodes CASSPRPYNEQFF.

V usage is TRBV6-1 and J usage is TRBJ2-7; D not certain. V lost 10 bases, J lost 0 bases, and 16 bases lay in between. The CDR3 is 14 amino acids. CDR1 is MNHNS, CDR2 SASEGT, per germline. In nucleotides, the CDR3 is TGTGCCACCCAAACCGGGCTACTCTCCTACGAGCAGTACTTC. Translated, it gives CATQTGLLSYEQYF.

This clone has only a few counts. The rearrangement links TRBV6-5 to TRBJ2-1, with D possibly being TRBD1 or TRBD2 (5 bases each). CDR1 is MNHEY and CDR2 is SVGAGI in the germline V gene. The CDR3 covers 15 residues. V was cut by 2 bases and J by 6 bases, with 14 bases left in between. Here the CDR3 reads CASSYSRGGFNEQFF. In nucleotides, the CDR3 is TGTGCCAGCAGTTACAGTCGGGGCGGCTTCAATGAGCAGTTCTTC.

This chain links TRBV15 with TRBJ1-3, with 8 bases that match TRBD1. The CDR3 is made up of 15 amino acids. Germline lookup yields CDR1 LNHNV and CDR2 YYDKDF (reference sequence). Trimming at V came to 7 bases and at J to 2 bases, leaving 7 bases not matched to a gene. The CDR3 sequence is CATNNMDRAGNTIYF. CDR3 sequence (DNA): TGTGCCACCAACAACATGGACAGGGCTGGAAACACCATATATTTT.

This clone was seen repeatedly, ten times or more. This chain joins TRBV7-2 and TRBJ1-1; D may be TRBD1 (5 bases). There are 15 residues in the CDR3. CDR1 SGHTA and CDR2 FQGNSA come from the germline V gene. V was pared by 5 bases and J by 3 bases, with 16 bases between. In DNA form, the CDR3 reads TGTGCCAGCAGCCTCGGGGGGGAGTTCGACACTGAAGCTTTCTTT. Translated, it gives CASSLGGEFDTEAFF.

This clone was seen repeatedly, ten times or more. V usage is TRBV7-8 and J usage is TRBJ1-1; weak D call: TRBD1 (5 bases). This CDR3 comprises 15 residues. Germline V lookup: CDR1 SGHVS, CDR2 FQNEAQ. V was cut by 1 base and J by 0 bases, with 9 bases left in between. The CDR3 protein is CASSLGTYMNTEAFF. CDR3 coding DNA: TGTGCCAGCAGCTTAGGGACATACATGAACACTGAAGCTTTCTTT.

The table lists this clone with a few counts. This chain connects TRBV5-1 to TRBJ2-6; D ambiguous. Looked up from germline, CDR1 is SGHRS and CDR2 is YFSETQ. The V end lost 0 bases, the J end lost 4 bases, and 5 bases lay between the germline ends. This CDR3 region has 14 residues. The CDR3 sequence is CASSLGTGANVLTF. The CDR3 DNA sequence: TGCGCCAGCAGCTTGGGTACGGGGGCCAACGTCCTGACTTTC.

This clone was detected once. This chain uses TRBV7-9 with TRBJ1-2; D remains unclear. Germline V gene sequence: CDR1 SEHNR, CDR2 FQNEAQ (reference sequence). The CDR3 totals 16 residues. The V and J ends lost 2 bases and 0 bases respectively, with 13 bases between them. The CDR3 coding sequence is TGTGCCAGCAGCTTATCACGCGAGGAAGCTAACTATGGCTACACCTTC. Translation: CASSLSREEANYGYTF.

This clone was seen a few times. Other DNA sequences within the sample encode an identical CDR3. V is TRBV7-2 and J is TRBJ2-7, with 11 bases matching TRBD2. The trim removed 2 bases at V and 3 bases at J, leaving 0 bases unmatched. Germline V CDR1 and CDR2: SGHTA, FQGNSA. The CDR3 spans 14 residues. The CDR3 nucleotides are TGTGCCAGCAGCTTAACTAGCGGGAGCTACGAGCAGTACTTC. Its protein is CASSLTSGSYEQYF. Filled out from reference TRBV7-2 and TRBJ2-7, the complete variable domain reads GAGVSQSPSNKVTEKGKDVELRCDPISGHTALYWYRQSLGQGLEFLIYFQGNSAPDKSGLPSDRFSAERTGGSVSTLTIQRTQQEDSAVYLCASSLTSGSYEQYFGPGTRLTVT.

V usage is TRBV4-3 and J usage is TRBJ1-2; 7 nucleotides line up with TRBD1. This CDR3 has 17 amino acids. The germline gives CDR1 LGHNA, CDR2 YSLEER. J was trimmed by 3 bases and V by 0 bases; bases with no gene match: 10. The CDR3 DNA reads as TGCGCCAGCAGCCAAGACCCTATAAGGGGGCTTCACTATGGCTACACCTTC. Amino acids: CASSQDPIRGLHYGYTF.

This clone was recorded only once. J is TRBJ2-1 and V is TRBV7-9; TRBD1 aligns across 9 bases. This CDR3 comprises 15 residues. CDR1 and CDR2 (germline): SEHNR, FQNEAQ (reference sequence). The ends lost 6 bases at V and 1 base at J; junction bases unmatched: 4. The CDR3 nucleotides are TGTGCCAGCAGTTGGACAGGGGAATCCTACAATGAGCAGTTCTTC. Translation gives CASSWTGESYNEQFF.

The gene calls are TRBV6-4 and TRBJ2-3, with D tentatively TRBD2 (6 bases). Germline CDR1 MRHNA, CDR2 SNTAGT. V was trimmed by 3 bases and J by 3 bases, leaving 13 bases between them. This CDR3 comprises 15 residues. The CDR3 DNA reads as TGTGCCAGCAGTGAAGAGGGAGGCGGGACAGATACGCAGTATTTT. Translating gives CASSEEGGGTDTQYF.

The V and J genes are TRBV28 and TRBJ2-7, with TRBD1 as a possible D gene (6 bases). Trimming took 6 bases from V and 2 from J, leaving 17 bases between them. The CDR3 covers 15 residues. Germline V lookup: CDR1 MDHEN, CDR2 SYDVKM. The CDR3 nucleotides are TGTGCCAGCAGGGTCGAGATGGGGGACACCTACGAGCAGTACTTC. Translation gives CASRVEMGDTYEQYF.

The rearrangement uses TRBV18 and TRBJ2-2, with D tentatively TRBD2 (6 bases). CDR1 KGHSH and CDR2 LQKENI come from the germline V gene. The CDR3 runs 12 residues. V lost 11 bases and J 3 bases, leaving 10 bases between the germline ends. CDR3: CAGTPDTGELFF. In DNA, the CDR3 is TGTGCCGGGACTCCCGACACCGGGGAGCTGTTTTTT. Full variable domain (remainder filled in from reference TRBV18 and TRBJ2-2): NAGVMQNPRHLVRRRGQEARLRCSPMKGHSHVYWYRQLPEEGLKFMVYLQKENIIDESGMPKERFSAEFPKEGPSILRIQQVVRGDSAAYFCAGTPDTGELFFGEGSRLTVL.

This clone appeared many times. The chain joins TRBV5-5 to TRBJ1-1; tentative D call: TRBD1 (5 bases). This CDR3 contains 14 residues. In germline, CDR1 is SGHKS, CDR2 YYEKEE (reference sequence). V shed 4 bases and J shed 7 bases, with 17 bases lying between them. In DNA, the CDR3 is TGTGCCAGCAGCCTGGGGGTCTTTTCAAGTGAAGCTTTCTTT. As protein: CASSLGVFSSEAFF.

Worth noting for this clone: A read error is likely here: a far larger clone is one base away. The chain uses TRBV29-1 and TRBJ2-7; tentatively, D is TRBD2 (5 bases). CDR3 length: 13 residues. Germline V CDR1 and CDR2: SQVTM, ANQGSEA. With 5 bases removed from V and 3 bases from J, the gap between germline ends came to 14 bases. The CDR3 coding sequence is TGCAGCGTTACAACTACGGGGAACTACGAGCAGTACTTC. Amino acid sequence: CSVTTTGNYEQYF.

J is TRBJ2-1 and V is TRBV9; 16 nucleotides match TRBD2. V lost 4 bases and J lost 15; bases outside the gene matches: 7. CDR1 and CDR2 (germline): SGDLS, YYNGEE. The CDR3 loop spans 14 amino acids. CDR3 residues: CASSLGTSGRARFF. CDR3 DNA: TGTGCCAGCAGCCTCGGGACTAGCGGGAGGGCGCGGTTCTTC.

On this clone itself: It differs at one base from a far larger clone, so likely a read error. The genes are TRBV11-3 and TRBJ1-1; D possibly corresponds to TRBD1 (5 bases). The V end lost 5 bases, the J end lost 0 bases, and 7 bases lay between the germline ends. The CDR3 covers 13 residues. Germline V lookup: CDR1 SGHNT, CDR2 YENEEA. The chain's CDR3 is CASSQGVNTEAFF. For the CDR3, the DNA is TGTGCCAGCAGCCAAGGGGTGAACACTGAAGCTTTCTTT.

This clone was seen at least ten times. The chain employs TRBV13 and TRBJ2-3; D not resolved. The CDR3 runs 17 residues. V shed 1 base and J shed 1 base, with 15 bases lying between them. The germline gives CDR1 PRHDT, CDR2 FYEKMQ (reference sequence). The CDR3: CASSLVVAAARTDTQYF. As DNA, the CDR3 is TGTGCCAGCAGCTTAGTGGTCGCGGCAGCACGCACAGATACGCAGTATTTT.

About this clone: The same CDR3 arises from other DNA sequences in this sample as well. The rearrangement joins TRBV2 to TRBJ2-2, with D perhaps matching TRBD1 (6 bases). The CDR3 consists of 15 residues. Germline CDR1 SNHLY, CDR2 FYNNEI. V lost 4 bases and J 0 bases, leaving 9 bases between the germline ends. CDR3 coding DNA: TGTGCCAGCAGTGGGACAGCAACGAACACCGGGGAGCTGTTTTTT. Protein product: CASSGTATNTGELFF.

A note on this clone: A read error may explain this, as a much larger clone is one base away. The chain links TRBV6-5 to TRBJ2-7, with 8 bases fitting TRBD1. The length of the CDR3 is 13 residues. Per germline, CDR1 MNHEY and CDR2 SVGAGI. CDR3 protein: CASSRTGSYERYF. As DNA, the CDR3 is TGTGCCAGCAGTAGGACAGGGTCCTACGAGCGGTACTTC.

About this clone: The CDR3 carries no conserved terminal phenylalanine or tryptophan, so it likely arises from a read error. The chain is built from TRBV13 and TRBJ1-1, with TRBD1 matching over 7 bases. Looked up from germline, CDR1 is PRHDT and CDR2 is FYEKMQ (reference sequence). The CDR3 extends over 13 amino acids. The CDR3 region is CASSLVRGREAFL. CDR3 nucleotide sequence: TGCGCCAGCAGCTTAGTTAGGGGGCGAGAAGCTTTCTTG.

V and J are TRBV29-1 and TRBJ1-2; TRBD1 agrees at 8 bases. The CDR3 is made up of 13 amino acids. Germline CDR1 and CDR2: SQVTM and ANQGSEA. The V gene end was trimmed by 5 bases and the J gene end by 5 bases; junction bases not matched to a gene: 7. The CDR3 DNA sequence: TGCAGCGTTTCGCCGGACAGGGTTTATGGCTACACCTTC. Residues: CSVSPDRVYGYTF.

CDR3 amino acids: CASSYPLHGSGIQYF. Written as DNA, the CDR3 is TGTGCCAGCAGCTACCCCCTACACGGCTCGGGCATTCAGTACTTC. The V call is TRBV11-3, the J call TRBJ2-4; D unclear. The V end was cut by 4 bases, the J end by 9 bases, with 19 bases between. The germline V gene encodes CDR1 SGHNT and CDR2 YENEEA. The CDR3 has 15 amino acids. The full variable domain, with the rest looked up from reference TRBV11-3 and TRBJ2-4, is EAGVVQSPRYKIIEKKQPVAFWCNPISGHNTLYWYLQNLGQGPELLIRYENEEAVDDSQLPKDRFSAERLKGVDSTLKIQPAELGDSAVYLCASSYPLHGSGIQYFGAGTRLSVL.

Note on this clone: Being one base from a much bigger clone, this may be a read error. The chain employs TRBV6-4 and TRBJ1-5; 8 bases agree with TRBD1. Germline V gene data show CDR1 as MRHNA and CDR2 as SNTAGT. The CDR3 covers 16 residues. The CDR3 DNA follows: TGTGCCAGCAGTGACTTAGGACAGGGTGAGGATCAGCACCAGCATTTT. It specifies CASSDLGQGEDQHQHF.

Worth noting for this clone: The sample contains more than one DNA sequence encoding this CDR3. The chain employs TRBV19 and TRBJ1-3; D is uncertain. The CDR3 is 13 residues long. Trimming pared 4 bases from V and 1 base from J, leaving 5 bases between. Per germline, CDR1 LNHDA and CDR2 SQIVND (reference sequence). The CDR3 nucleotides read TGTGCCAGTAGTACGGGGTCTGGAAACACCATATATTTT. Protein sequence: CASSTGSGNTIYF.